These 19 T cell receptor beta chains were sequenced from one sample in a study of blood T cell repertoires in COVID-19. Sequenced by immunoSEQ multiplex PCR; TCRdb stores in-frame clones only, minus some. Among approximately 270,000 clones, around nine tenths were seen once, and the ten largest hold around 0.8%. Sequenced sample: peripheral blood. These receptors were obtained from a young man with acute or convalescent COVID-19.

V gene TRBV10-3 combines with J gene TRBJ1-2; the match to TRBD1 covers 7 bases. Germline values: CDR1 ENHRY, CDR2 SYGVKD. The CDR3 is 13 amino acids. Trimming took 8 bases from V and 2 from J; bases not matched to a gene: 5. CDR3 DNA: TGTGCCATCTCCCGGGACAGAAACTATGGCTACACCTTC. It translates to CAISRDRNYGYTF.

The chain recombines TRBV11-3 with TRBJ1-1; the D gene is possibly TRBD1 (6 bases). V was shortened by 2 bases and J by 1 base, with 8 bases between the two germline ends. The CDR3 is 14 residues long. Germline CDR1 SGHNT, CDR2 YENEEA. CDR3 nucleotides: TGTGCCAGCAGCTTACAGGGGCAGAACACTGAAGCTTTCTTT. Residues: CASSLQGQNTEAFF.

Comment on this clone: Other DNA sequences of this sample code for an identical CDR3. V usage is TRBV7-9 and J usage is TRBJ2-1; D remains ambiguous. The CDR3 loop spans 11 amino acids. Germline CDR1 and CDR2: SEHNR and FQNEAQ (reference sequence). The ends were cut back, 0 bases at V and 10 bases at J, with 4 bases in the middle. CDR3 in amino acids: CASSLAREQFF. The CDR3 coding sequence is TGTGCCAGCAGCTTAGCACGGGAGCAGTTCTTC.

The chain is built from TRBV7-2 and TRBJ1-4; TRBD1 matches 7 bases. The germline V gene encodes CDR1 SGHTA and CDR2 FQGNSA. The CDR3 runs to 17 residues. The J segment lost 5 bases and the V segment lost 2 bases, leaving 11 bases of the junction unmatched. CDR3 loop: CASSLSPRGQLNEKLFF. DNA for the CDR3: TGTGCCAGCAGCTTATCTCCGAGGGGACAGTTAAATGAAAAACTGTTTTTT.

V usage is TRBV12-3 or TRBV12-4 and J usage is TRBJ2-5; D gene uncertain. The CDR3 sequence is 13 residues long. V was shortened by 10 bases and J by 5 bases, with 17 bases between the two germline ends. The CDR3 sequence is CATQYGLEETQYF. In DNA form, the CDR3 reads TGTGCCACCCAGTACGGGTTAGAGGAGACCCAGTACTTC.

The V gene is TRBV24-1, the J gene TRBJ2-2, with 11 bases matching TRBD1. The V gene's germline CDR1 is KGHDR and CDR2 SFDVKD. The CDR3 runs to 16 residues. J gave up 2 bases and V 5 bases, and 3 bases lay outside the gene matches. This CDR3 is CATSGRTGGNTGELFF. The CDR3 DNA reads TGTGCCACCAGTGGCCGGACAGGGGGCAACACCGGGGAGCTGTTTTTT.

In DNA form, the CDR3 reads TGTGCCAGCAGCCGAAATTTAGGGAGGGTCCAAGAGACCCAGTACTTC. It translates to CASSRNLGRVQETQYF. V usage is TRBV11-2 and J usage is TRBJ2-5, with 7 bases that match TRBD2. Germline V lookup: CDR1 SGHAT, CDR2 FQNNGV. This CDR3 is built from 16 residues. V lost 5 bases, J lost 1 base, and 10 bases stayed unmatched.

The chain is built from TRBV25-1 and TRBJ1-6, with 8 bases aligning to TRBD1. The CDR3 is 14 residues long. Per the germline V gene, CDR1 is MGHDK and CDR2 is SYGVNS. V lost 6 bases to trimming and J lost 6 bases; unmatched junction nucleotides: 4. The CDR3 nucleotides read TGTGCCAGCAGGGAGGACAGGGTTAATTCACCCCTCCACTTT. Residues: CASREDRVNSPLHF.

The V gene is TRBV27, the J gene TRBJ2-1; D is possibly TRBD1 (5 bases). The CDR3 contains 15 residues. V shed 2 bases and J shed 5 bases, with 13 bases lying between them. From germline, CDR1 is MNHEY and CDR2 SMNVEV (reference sequence). The CDR3 region has the DNA TGTGCCAGCAGTTTAGTGGGCAGGGCCGACAATGAGCAGTTCTTC. As protein: CASSLVGRADNEQFF.

V and J are TRBV7-6 and TRBJ2-7; 7 bases agree with TRBD1. CDR1 and CDR2 (germline): SGHVS, FNYEAQ. Trimming cost V 4 bases and J 5 bases; bases outside gene matches: 8. There are 14 residues in the CDR3. The CDR3 DNA sequence: TGTGCCAGCAGCTCTCGAGGGGGCGATAACGAGCAGTACTTC. It translates to CASSSRGGDNEQYF.

This chain connects TRBV6-2 or TRBV6-3 to TRBJ1-5; 9 nucleotides match TRBD1. The CDR3 is 16 residues long. The germline V gene has CDR1 MNHEY and CDR2 SVGEGT. V was clipped by 2 bases and J by 5 bases; unmatched bases: 7. CDR3 bases: TGTGCCAGCAGTTACGCCGGGACAGGGTGGGATCAGCCCCAGCATTTT. It codes for CASSYAGTGWDQPQHF.

The chain carries TRBV6-5 and TRBJ2-1, with TRBD2 as a possible D gene (5 bases). Germline V CDR1 and CDR2: MNHEY, SVGAGI. The CDR3 consists of 13 residues. The V end lost 2 bases, the J end lost 9 bases, and 11 bases lay between the germline ends. The CDR3 coding sequence is TGTGCCAGCAGTTACCCCGGAGGCAGTGAGCAGTTCTTC. It codes for CASSYPGGSEQFF.

The V call is TRBV5-6, the J call TRBJ1-2; 7 positions agree with TRBD1. The germline CDR1 and CDR2 sequences are SGHDT and YYEEEE. CDR3 size: 13 residues. J was trimmed by 4 bases and V by 3 bases; bases with no gene match: 3. In DNA, the CDR3 is TGTGCCAGCAGCTCAGGGGGATCCTATGGCTACACCTTC. Translated: CASSSGGSYGYTF.

Turning to this clone: The same CDR3 can be traced to other DNA sequences in this sample. The V gene is TRBV5-6, the J gene TRBJ1-5; D is undetermined. The germline gives CDR1 SGHDT, CDR2 YYEEEE. The CDR3 has 12 residues. Trimming took off 1 base at V and 5 bases at J, with 4 bases between the two ends. The CDR3 loop reads CASSLSDQPQHF. In nucleotides, the CDR3 is TGTGCCAGCAGCTTGTCGGATCAGCCCCAGCATTTT. The full variable domain, completed using reference TRBV5-6 and TRBJ1-5, is DAGVTQSPTHLIKTRGQQVTLRCSPKSGHDTVSWYQQALGQGPQFIFQYYEEEERQRGNFPDRFSGHQFPNYSSELNVNALLLGDSALYLCASSLSDQPQHFGDGTRLSIL.

The chain uses TRBV7-9 and TRBJ2-7; 7 bases align to TRBD1. The CDR3 is 15 residues long. From germline, CDR1 is SEHNR and CDR2 FQNEAQ (reference sequence). The junction had 9 bases not matched to a gene; V was cut back by 1 base and J by 6 bases. The CDR3 bases are TGTGCCAGCAGCTTAGAGCTGGGTGGGACAGCCGAGCAGTACTTC. It is translated as CASSLELGGTAEQYF.

The chain is built from TRBV28 and TRBJ2-7, with D perhaps TRBD1 (6 bases). The V end was cut by 5 bases, the J end by 2 bases, with 10 bases between. In germline, CDR1 is MDHEN, CDR2 SYDVKM. The CDR3 sequence is 13 residues long. The CDR3 DNA reads TGTGCCAGCAGTAACAGGGTCGCCTACGAGCAGTACTTC. Amino acid sequence: CASSNRVAYEQYF. Full variable domain (missing parts from reference TRBV28 and TRBJ2-7): DVKVTQSSRYLVKRTGEKVFLECVQDMDHENMFWYRQDPGLGLRLIYFSYDVKMKEKGDIPEGYSVSREKKERFSLILESASTNQTSMYLCASSNRVAYEQYFGPGTRLTVT.

The gene calls are TRBV27 and TRBJ2-5, with a possible D match to TRBD2 (6 bases). Deletions cut 5 bases from V and 7 bases from J, with 17 bases between. The CDR3 consists of 14 residues. From germline, CDR1 is MNHEY and CDR2 SMNVEV (reference sequence). The CDR3 coding sequence is TGTGCCAGCAGTCGCGATAGCGGTATGGGGACCCAGTACTTC. Translated: CASSRDSGMGTQYF.

The chain is built from TRBV7-8 and TRBJ1-6, with D possibly TRBD1 on 5 matching bases. The V and J ends lost 5 bases and 0 bases respectively, with 17 bases between them. The CDR3 is made up of 18 amino acids. The V gene's germline CDR1 is SGHVS and CDR2 FQNEAQ. In DNA form, the CDR3 reads TGTGCCAGCAGCCCCGGCAGGGCCGACTTCTCCTATAATTCACCCCTCCACTTT. The encoded protein is CASSPGRADFSYNSPLHF. The full variable domain, its missing parts supplied by reference TRBV7-8 and TRBJ1-6, is GAGVSQSPRYKVAKRGQDVALRCDPISGHVSLFWYQQALGQGPEFLTYFQNEAQLDKSGLPSDRFFAERPEGSVSTLKIQRTQQEDSAVYLCASSPGRADFSYNSPLHFGNGTRLTVT.

This chain joins TRBV11-2 and TRBJ1-2; 10 bases align to TRBD1. This CDR3 has 13 residues. Per the germline V gene, CDR1 is SGHAT and CDR2 is FQNNGV. After removal of 6 bases from V and 6 bases from J, the junction contained 4 bases not matched to a gene. Here the CDR3 reads CASSSDRGHGYTF. The CDR3 bases are TGTGCCAGCAGTTCCGACAGGGGGCATGGCTACACCTTC.